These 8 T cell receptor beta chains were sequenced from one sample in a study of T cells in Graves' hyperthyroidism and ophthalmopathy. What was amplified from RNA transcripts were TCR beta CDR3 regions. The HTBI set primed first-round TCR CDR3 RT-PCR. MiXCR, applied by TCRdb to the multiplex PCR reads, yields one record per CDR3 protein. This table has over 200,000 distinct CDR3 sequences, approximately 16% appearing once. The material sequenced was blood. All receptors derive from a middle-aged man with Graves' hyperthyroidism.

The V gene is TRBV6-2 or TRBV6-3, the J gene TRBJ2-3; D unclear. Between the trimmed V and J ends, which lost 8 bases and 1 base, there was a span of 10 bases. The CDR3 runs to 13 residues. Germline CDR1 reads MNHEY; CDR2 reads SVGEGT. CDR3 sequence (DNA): TGTGCCAGCGGGATCTCCCGCACAGATACGCAGTATTTT. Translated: CASGISRTDTQYF.

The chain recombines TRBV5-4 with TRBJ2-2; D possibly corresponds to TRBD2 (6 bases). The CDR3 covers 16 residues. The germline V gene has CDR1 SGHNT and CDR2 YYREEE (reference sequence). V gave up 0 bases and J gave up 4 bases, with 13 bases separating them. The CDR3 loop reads CASSLGRLGGTGELFF. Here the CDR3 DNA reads TGTGCCAGCAGCTTGGGGCGACTAGGCGGCACCGGGGAGCTGTTTTTT.

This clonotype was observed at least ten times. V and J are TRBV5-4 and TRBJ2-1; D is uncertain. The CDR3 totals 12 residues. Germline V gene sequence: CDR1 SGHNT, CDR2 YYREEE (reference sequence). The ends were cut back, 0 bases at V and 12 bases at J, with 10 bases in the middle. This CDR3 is CASSLDVAGQFF. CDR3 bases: TGTGCCAGCAGCTTGGATGTGGCAGGGCAGTTCTTC.

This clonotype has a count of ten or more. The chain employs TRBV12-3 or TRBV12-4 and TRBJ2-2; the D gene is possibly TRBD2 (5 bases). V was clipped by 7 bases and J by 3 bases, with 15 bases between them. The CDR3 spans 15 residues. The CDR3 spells CASTRAGRDTGELFF. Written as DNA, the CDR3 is TGTGCCAGCACTAGGGCGGGTCGCGACACCGGGGAGCTGTTTTTT.

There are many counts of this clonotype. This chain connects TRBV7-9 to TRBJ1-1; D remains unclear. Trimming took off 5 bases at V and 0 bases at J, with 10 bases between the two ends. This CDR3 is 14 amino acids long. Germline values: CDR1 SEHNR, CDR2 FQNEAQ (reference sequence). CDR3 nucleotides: TGTGCCAGCAGCCAGCTAGCCCTGAACACTGAAGCTTTCTTT. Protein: CASSQLALNTEAFF.

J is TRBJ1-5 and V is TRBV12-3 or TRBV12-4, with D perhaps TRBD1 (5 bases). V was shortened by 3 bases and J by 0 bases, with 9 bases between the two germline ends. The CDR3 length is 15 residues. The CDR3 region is CASSFRGASNQPQHF. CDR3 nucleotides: TGTGCCAGCAGTTTCCGGGGCGCTAGCAATCAGCCCCAGCATTTT.

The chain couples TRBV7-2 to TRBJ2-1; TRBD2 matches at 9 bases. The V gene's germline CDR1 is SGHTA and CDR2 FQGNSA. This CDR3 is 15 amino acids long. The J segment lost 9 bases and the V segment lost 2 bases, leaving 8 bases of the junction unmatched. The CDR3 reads CASSLFGGRAGEQFF. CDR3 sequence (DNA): TGTGCCAGCAGCTTATTTGGCGGGAGGGCCGGTGAGCAGTTCTTC.

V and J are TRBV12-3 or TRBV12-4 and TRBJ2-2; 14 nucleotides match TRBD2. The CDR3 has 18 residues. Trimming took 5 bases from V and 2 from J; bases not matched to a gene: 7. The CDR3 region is CASSPGLAGGLNTGELFF. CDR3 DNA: TGTGCCAGCAGTCCAGGACTAGCGGGGGGCCTCAACACCGGGGAGCTGTTTTTT.